One and the same sample provided the 13 T cell receptor beta chains below, sequenced in a study of a mutant IDH1 vaccine in newly diagnosed glioma. This table comes from immunoSEQ multiplex PCR, and its TCRdb copy is limited to in-frame clones, with some not included. The table includes 65,000 to 70,000 clones, around four fifths detected once. Time point meaning: baseline, week 1 (first vaccination visit). The treatment is: pre-vaccination baseline after standard-of-care therapy. The specimen was peripheral blood mononuclear cells (PBMCs), collected from a glioma patient treated with radiotherapy, temozolomide or both. The receptors were gathered from a young woman with glioma. Some clones in this sample may be carry-over from other donors' samples.

This chain joins TRBV5-1 and TRBJ1-1; maybe TRBD1 (6 bases). The CDR3 spans 14 residues. Germline V gene sequence: CDR1 SGHRS, CDR2 YFSETQ. Trimming removed 3 bases at V and 0 bases at J, with 9 bases between. CDR3 DNA sequence: TGCGCCAGCAGCTACAGGGCACTGAACACTGAAGCTTTCTTT. It codes for CASSYRALNTEAFF.

This clone was detected once. The V call is TRBV19, the J call TRBJ2-2, with 10 bases that match TRBD2. CDR3 length: 17 residues. Germline V gives CDR1 LNHDA, CDR2 SQIVND (reference sequence). The ends lost 3 bases at V and 1 base at J; junction bases unmatched: 5. This chain's CDR3 is CASSMSSGRRNTGELFF. As DNA, the CDR3 is TGTGCCAGTAGTATGTCTAGCGGGAGAAGGAACACCGGGGAGCTGTTTTTT.

The chain employs TRBV6-6 and TRBJ2-5; D is unresolved. Germline-derived CDR1 and CDR2 are MNHNY and SVGAGI (reference sequence). V dropped 7 bases and J dropped 1 base, with 16 bases sitting between them. CDR3 size: 15 residues. The DNA for the CDR3 is TGTGCCAGCACCCACTACAAAGGTGTCCAAGAGACCCAGTACTTC. It specifies CASTHYKGVQETQYF.

The chain links TRBV4-1 to TRBJ1-4; D not certain. The germline V gene has CDR1 MGHRA and CDR2 YSYEKL. Trimming shortened V by 1 base and J by 4 bases, and 4 bases separated the two germline ends. The CDR3 covers 13 residues. The CDR3 sequence: CASSQGRNEKLFF. The CDR3 bases are TGCGCCAGCAGCCAAGGCCGTAATGAAAAACTGTTTTTT.

The chain couples TRBV15 to TRBJ1-1; D not resolved. The V end was cut by 9 bases, the J end by 0 bases, with 17 bases between. The CDR3 is made up of 15 amino acids. The germline V gene encodes CDR1 LNHNV and CDR2 YYDKDF (reference sequence). The CDR3 DNA reads as TGTGCCACAGGACCGTTCGGGAACTTGAACACTGAAGCTTTCTTT. Translating gives CATGPFGNLNTEAFF.

The chain combines TRBV20-1 with TRBJ1-4; possible D gene TRBD1, 5 bases. Between the trimmed V and J ends, which lost 6 bases and 7 bases, there was a span of 9 bases. There are 11 residues in the CDR3. Germline V lookup: CDR1 DFQATT, CDR2 SNEGSKA (reference sequence). The CDR3 DNA is TGCAGTGCCCGGACAAGTGAAAAACTGTTTTTT. Translated, it gives CSARTSEKLFF.

The rearrangement uses TRBV7-8 and TRBJ2-5, with 13 bases fitting TRBD2. J lost 1 base, V lost 3 bases, and 2 bases had no gene match. The CDR3 loop spans 16 amino acids. Germline CDR1 is SGHVS and CDR2 is FQNEAQ. CDR3 sequence: CASSFGTSGAQETQYF. CDR3 sequence (DNA): TGTGCCAGCAGCTTTGGGACTAGCGGGGCCCAAGAGACCCAGTACTTC.

This chain connects TRBV5-1 to TRBJ2-3; the D is unclear. The germline V gene has CDR1 SGHRS and CDR2 YFSETQ. The CDR3 loop spans 14 amino acids. V was cut by 4 bases and J by 4 bases, with 13 bases left in between. In nucleotides, the CDR3 is TGCGCCAGCAGCCTTCTTCTTGGGGCAGATACGCAGTATTTT. Its translation is CASSLLLGADTQYF.

The rearrangement links TRBV27 to TRBJ2-7; D is possibly TRBD2 (6 bases). V was trimmed by 1 base and J by 6 bases, leaving 10 bases between them. This CDR3 is 13 amino acids long. In germline, CDR1 is MNHEY, CDR2 SMNVEV (reference sequence). The CDR3 sequence is CASSLFGSGEQYF. CDR3 sequence (DNA): TGTGCCAGCAGTTTATTCGGGAGCGGCGAGCAGTACTTC.

The chain employs TRBV2 and TRBJ1-1; 9 bases line up with TRBD1. V dropped 6 bases and J dropped 4; count of bases not matched to a gene: 3. CDR1 and CDR2 (germline): SNHLY, FYNNEI. CDR3 size: 13 residues. The CDR3 loop reads CASREDRGTEAFF. The CDR3 region has the DNA TGTGCCAGCAGGGAGGACAGGGGCACTGAAGCTTTCTTT.

V is TRBV7-8 and J is TRBJ1-2, with 8 bases matching TRBD1. The CDR3 is 14 amino acids. The germline V gene encodes CDR1 SGHVS and CDR2 FQNEAQ. The ends lost 5 bases at V and 2 bases at J; junction bases unmatched: 4. CDR3 nucleotides: TGTGCCAGCAGCCGTTCAGGGGGCAACTATGGCTACACCTTC. It codes for CASSRSGGNYGYTF.

The chain uses TRBV5-6 and TRBJ2-5; D gene unclear. Germline CDR1 and CDR2: SGHDT and YYEEEE. The CDR3 spans 13 residues. V shed 4 bases and J shed 1 base, with 8 bases lying between them. CDR3 DNA sequence: TGTGCCAGCAGCCCGATCCTCCAAGAGACCCAGTACTTC. It yields the protein CASSPILQETQYF.

The chain recombines TRBV4-3 with TRBJ1-1, with a tentative D call TRBD1 (5 bases). Trimming cost V 0 bases and J 3 bases, with 11 bases left between them. Per the germline V gene, CDR1 is LGHNA and CDR2 is YSLEER. The CDR3 spans 15 residues. CDR3 amino acids: CASSQDRGVDTEAFF. CDR3 bases: TGCGCCAGCAGCCAAGATAGAGGGGTCGACACTGAAGCTTTCTTT.